This is a list of T cell receptor beta chains from one sample in a study of cytomegalovirus exposure and HLA in healthy donors. The data were produced by immunoSEQ multiplex PCR, yet TCRdb's version contains in-frame clones alone and is incomplete. The data contain around 260,000 clones, over 70% of them singletons. Input material: PBMCs. These receptors came from a girl aged 2-10 years in good health and CMV-seronegative. Each CDR3 is given with its conserved first and last residue. The order of the fields is clone size, D gene, J gene, V gene, CDR3 protein, CDR3 DNA. A D gene is named only where the DNA matches it firmly. Clone size is given for some rows only: seen once, a few or many times, or a class if the clone is expanded.

>NA|NA|TRBJ1-4|TRBV30
CAWSLGGTNEKLFF
TGTGCCTGGAGCCTGGGGGGGACTAATGAAAAACTGTTTTTT
>NA|NA|TRBJ1-4|TRBV28
CASRWIGRDEKLFF
TGTGCCAGCAGATGGATAGGGAGGGATGAAAAACTGTTTTTT
>once|NA|TRBJ1-4|TRBV28
CASSSGSVNEKLFF
TGTGCCAGCAGTTCCGGGAGCGTAAATGAAAAACTGTTTTTT
>NA|TRBD1|TRBJ2-1|TRBV28
CASRLRDRQFF
TGTGCCAGCCGTCTCCGGGACAGGCAGTTCTTC
>NA|NA|TRBJ2-3|TRBV14
CASSRLAYTQYF
TGTGCCAGCAGCCGGCTAGCATATACGCAGTATTTT
>NA|TRBD2|TRBJ2-2|TRBV19
CASSIQPGGPTGELFF
TGTGCCAGTAGTATCCAACCGGGAGGGCCAACCGGGGAGCTGTTTTTT
>NA|NA|TRBJ2-7|TRBV19
CASSIISSPRDEQYF
TGTGCCAGTAGTATTATCTCGTCTCCTAGAGACGAGCAGTACTTC
>NA|NA|TRBJ1-5|TRBV2
CASSETAPSNQPQHF
TGTGCCAGCAGTGAGACAGCTCCTAGCAATCAGCCCCAGCATTTT
>NA|TRBD1|TRBJ2-2|TRBV7-8
CASSPRDRITGELFF
TGTGCCAGCAGCCCCCGGGACAGGATCACCGGGGAGCTGTTTTTT
>NA|TRBD1|TRBJ2-3|TRBV5-5
CASSLGDRGLTDTQYF
TGTGCCAGCAGCTTGGGGGACAGGGGTTTGACAGATACGCAGTATTTT
>NA|TRBD2|TRBJ2-3|TRBV27
CASRGTSGTDTQYF
TGTGCCAGCAGAGGGACTAGCGGCACAGATACGCAGTATTTT
>once|NA|TRBJ1-1|TRBV5-1
CASSLAPGVMEAFF
TGCGCCAGCAGCTTGGCTCCCGGGGTGATGGAAGCTTTCTTT
>few|TRBD1|TRBJ1-5|TRBV28
CASRPGGSNQPQHF
TGTGCCAGCAGGCCAGGGGGTAGCAATCAGCCCCAGCATTTT
>NA|TRBD2|TRBJ2-1|TRBV19
CATSRGLEVYEQFF
TGTGCCACGAGCCGAGGACTAGAGGTATATGAGCAGTTCTTC
>NA|NA|TRBJ1-6|TRBV5-1
CASSPNTGIYNSPLHF
TGCGCCAGCAGCCCCAACACAGGGATCTATAATTCACCCCTCCACTTT
>NA|NA|TRBJ2-3|TRBV6-5
CASSYSESTDTQYF
TGTGCCAGCAGTTACTCGGAGAGCACAGATACGCAGTATTTT
>NA|NA|TRBJ1-3|TRBV5-4
CASTTASGNTIYF
TGTGCCAGCACGACAGCTTCTGGAAACACCATATATTTT
>NA|TRBD1|TRBJ1-2|TRBV7-9
CSSSLVGQSYGYTF
TGTTCCAGCAGCTTAGTGGGACAGAGTTATGGCTACACCTTC
>NA|TRBD1|TRBJ2-1|TRBV5-1
CASSLGLQGYNEQFF
TGCGCCAGCAGCTTGGGTCTACAGGGGTATAATGAGCAGTTCTTC
>once|NA|TRBJ1-1|TRBV29-1
CSVEGRFGTEAFF
TGCAGCGTTGAAGGGCGGTTTGGCACTGAAGCTTTCTTT
>NA|TRBD1|TRBJ2-6|TRBV30
CAWSRHYRGLGSGANVLTF
TGTGCCTGGAGCAGACATTACAGGGGATTAGGGTCTGGGGCCAACGTCCTGACTTTC
>once|NA|TRBJ2-7|TRBV6-6
CASSSRDTSYEQYF
TGTGCCAGCAGTTCCCGGGACACCTCCTACGAGCAGTACTTC
>NA|TRBD1|TRBJ1-4|TRBV27
CASRDAGTGGEKLFF
TGTGCCAGCAGAGATGCCGGGACAGGGGGAGAAAAACTGTTTTTT
>NA|NA|TRBJ1-4|TRBV18
CASSQGDFNEKLFF
TGTGCCAGCTCCCAAGGGGACTTTAATGAAAAACTGTTTTTT
>NA|TRBD2|TRBJ2-1|TRBV6-5
CASSYSSVGGGFEQFF
TGTGCCAGCAGTTACTCGAGTGTGGGCGGGGGATTCGAGCAGTTCTTC